This TCR beta chain was sequenced during a study of shared clonotypes between healthy human individuals. About the study: Three men and a couple of women, aged 18 to 49, were donors.

Turning to this clone: As yet, its antigen is unknown.

Sequencing used immunoSEQ multiplex PCR; TCRdb keeps in-frame clones, though not all of them. The sample carries roughly 2.4 million clones, about 94% recorded once. Study outcomes and limitations: Sampling covered nothing but blood. Tissue TCR repertoires likely differ from those found in blood. Expectations were that clonotype sharing among donors would be affected by sequencing depth.

Input material: naive CD4+ T cells sorted from blood. Subset of the sample: CD45RA+ positively selected. This receptor was identified in a man aged 18 to 30 in good health.

CDR3 protein: CASSEGGARAFF. DNA of the CDR3: TGTGCCAGCAGTGAAGGGGGGGCACGTGCTTTCTTT. V usage is TRBV2 and J usage is TRBJ1-1; weak D call: TRBD1 (6 bases). Trimming pared 1 base from V and 11 bases from J, leaving 11 bases between. The V gene's germline CDR1 is SNHLY and CDR2 FYNNEI. The CDR3 is 12 amino acids. The full variable domain, completed using reference TRBV2 and TRBJ1-1, is EPEVTQTPSHQVTQMGQEVILRCVPISNHLYFYWYRQILGQKVEFLVSFYNNEISEKSEIFDDQFSVERPDGSNFTLKIRSTKLEDSAMYFCASSEGGARAFFGQGTRLTVV.